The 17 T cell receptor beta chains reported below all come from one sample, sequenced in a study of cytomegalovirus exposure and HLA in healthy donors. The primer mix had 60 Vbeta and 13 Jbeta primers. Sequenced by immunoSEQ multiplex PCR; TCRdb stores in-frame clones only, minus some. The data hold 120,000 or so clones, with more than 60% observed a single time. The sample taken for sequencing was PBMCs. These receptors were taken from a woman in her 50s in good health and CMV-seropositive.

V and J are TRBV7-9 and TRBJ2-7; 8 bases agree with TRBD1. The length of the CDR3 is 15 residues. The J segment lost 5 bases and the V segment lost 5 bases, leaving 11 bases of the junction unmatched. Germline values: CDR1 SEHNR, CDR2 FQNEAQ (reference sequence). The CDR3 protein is CASSLLGQGGHEQYF. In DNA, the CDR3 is TGTGCCAGCAGCCTCTTAGGACAGGGAGGCCACGAGCAGTACTTC.

The CDR3 spells CASSYLAAFQETQYF. CDR3 sequence (DNA): TGTGCCAGCAGTTACCTAGCGGCTTTCCAAGAGACCCAGTACTTC. The V and J genes are TRBV7-9 and TRBJ2-5; 7 bases are shared with TRBD2. Germline CDR1 and CDR2: SEHNR and FQNEAQ (reference sequence). The CDR3 has 15 residues. Trimming at V came to 6 bases and at J to 1 base, leaving 8 bases not matched to a gene.

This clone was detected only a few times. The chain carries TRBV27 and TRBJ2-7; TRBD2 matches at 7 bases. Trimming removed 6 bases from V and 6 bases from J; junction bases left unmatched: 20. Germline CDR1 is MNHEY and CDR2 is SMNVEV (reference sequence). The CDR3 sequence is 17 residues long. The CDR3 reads CASSHQVNRLATGEQYF. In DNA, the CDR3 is TGTGCCAGCAGCCACCAGGTAAACCGACTAGCAACAGGCGAGCAGTACTTC.

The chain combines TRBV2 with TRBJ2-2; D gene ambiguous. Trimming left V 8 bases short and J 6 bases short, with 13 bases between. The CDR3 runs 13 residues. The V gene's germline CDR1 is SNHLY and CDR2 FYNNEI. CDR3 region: CASSYAESGELFF. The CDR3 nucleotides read TGTGCCAGCTCATACGCGGAGTCCGGGGAGCTGTTTTTT. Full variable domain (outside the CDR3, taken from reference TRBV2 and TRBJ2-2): EPEVTQTPSHQVTQMGQEVILRCVPISNHLYFYWYRQILGQKVEFLVSFYNNEISEKSEIFDDQFSVERPDGSNFTLKIRSTKLEDSAMYFCASSYAESGELFFGEGSRLTVL.

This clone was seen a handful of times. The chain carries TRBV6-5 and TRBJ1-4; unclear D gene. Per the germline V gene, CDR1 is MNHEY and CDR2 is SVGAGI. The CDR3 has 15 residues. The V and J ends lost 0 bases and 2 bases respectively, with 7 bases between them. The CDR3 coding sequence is TGTGCCAGCAGTTACTCGATGGGCACTAATGAAAAACTGTTTTTT. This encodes CASSYSMGTNEKLFF.

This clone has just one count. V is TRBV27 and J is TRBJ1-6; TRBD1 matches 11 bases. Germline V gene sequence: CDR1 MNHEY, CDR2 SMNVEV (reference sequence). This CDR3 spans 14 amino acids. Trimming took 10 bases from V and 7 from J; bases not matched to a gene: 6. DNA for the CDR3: TGTGCCACCGGACAGGGGGCGTACAATTCACCCCTCCACTTT. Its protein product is CATGQGAYNSPLHF.

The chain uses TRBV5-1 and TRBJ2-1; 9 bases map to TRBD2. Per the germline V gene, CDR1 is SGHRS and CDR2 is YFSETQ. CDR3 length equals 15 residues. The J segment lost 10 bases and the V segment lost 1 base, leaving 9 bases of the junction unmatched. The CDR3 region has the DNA TGCGCCAGCAGCTTGTGGCGGGGGGGCCGAGAGGAGCAGTTCTTC. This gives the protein CASSLWRGGREEQFF.

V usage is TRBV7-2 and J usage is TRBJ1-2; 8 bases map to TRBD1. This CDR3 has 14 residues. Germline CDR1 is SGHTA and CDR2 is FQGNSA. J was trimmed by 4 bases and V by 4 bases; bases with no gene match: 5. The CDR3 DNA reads TGTGCCAGCAGCTCAGGGGGCCTCGCCTATGGCTACACCTTC. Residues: CASSSGGLAYGYTF.

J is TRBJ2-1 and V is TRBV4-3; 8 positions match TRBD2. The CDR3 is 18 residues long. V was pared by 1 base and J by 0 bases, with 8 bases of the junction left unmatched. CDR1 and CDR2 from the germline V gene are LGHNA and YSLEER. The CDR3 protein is CASSQASWTSLSYNEQFF. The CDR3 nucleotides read TGCGCCAGCAGCCAAGCTTCCTGGACTAGCCTCTCCTACAATGAGCAGTTCTTC.

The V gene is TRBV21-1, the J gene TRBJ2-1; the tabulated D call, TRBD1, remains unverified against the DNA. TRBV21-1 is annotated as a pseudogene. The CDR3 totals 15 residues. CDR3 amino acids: CASSFPLPRGHEQFF. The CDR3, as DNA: TGTGCCAGCAGCTTTCCCTTACCCAGGGGCCATGAGCAGTTCTTC.

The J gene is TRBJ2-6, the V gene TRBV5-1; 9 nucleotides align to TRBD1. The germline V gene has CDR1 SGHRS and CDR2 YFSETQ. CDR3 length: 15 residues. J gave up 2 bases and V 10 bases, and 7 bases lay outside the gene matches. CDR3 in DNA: TGCGCCTGCGGGACAGGGAACGCTGGGGCCAACGTCCTGACTTTC. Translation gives CACGTGNAGANVLTF.

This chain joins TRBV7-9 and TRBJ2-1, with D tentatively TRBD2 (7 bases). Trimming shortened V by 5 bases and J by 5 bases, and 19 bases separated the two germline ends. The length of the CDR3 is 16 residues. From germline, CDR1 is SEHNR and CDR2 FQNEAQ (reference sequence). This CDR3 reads CASSPSRGGINNEQFF. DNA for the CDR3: TGTGCCAGCAGCCCCAGCAGGGGAGGGATTAACAATGAGCAGTTCTTC. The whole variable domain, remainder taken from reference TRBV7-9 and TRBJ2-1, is DTGVSQNPRHKITKRGQNVTFRCDPISEHNRLYWYRQTLGQGPEFLTYFQNEAQLEKSRLLSDRFSAERPKGSFSTLEIQRTEQGDSAMYLCASSPSRGGINNEQFFGPGTRLTVL.

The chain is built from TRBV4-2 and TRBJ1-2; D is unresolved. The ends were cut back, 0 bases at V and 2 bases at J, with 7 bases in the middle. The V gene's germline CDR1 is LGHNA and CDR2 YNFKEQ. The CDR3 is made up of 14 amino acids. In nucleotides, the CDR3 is TGTGCCAGCAGCCAAGATTCGGGGAACTATGGCTACACCTTC. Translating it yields CASSQDSGNYGYTF.

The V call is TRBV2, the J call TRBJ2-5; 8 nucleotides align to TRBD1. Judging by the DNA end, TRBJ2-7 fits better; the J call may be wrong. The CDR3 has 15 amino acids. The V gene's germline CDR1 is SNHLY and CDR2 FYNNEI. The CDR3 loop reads CASSDPGQAPGEQYF. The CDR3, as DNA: TGTGCCAGCAGCGATCCGGGACAGGCCCCGGGCGAGCAGTACTTC.

CDR3 residues: CASSPPDRGLYGYTF. The CDR3 DNA sequence: TGTGCCAGCTCACCACCGGACAGGGGACTTTATGGCTACACCTTC. This rearrangement joins TRBV18 to TRBJ1-2, with TRBD1 matching over 9 bases. CDR1 is KGHSH, CDR2 LQKENI, per germline. The J segment lost 5 bases and the V segment lost 0 bases, leaving 4 bases of the junction unmatched. This CDR3 has 15 residues.

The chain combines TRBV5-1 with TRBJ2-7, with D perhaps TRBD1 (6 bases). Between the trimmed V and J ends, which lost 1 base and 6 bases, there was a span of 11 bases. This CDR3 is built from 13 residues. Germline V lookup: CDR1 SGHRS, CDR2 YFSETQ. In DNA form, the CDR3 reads TGCGCCAGCAGCTTGAAAACAGGGTGCGAGCAGTACTTC. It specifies CASSLKTGCEQYF. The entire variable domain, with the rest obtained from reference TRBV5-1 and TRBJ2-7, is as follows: KAGVTQTPRYLIKTRGQQVTLSCSPISGHRSVSWYQQTPGQGLQFLFEYFSETQRNKGNFPGRFSGRQFSNSRSEMNVSTLELGDSALYLCASSLKTGCEQYFGPGTRLTVT.

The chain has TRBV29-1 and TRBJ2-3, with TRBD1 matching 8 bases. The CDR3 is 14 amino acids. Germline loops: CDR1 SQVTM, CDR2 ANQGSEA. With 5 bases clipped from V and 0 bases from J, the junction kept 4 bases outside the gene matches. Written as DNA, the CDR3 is TGCAGCGTTTTCCGGGACAGGAGCACAGATACGCAGTATTTT. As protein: CSVFRDRSTDTQYF.